These 30 T cell receptor beta chains were sequenced from one sample in a study of neurological immune-mediated disorders. TCRdb processed the 5' RACE reads anew with MiXCR; each CDR3 protein has one entry. The sample lists about 41,000 distinct CDR3 sequences; 12% were seen once. Sequencing used PBMCs. These receptors all stem from a female donor in good health.

By frequency in the sample, this clonotype is medium-sized. This chain connects TRBV7-8 to TRBJ2-7; D ambiguous. The CDR3 consists of 14 residues. Germline V lookup: CDR1 SGHVS, CDR2 FQNEAQ. V was shortened by 0 bases and J by 3 bases, with 9 bases between the two germline ends. The CDR3 DNA follows: TGTGCCAGCAGCTTAGCAGGGCCAGTCTACGAGCAGTACTTC. Its protein product is CASSLAGPVYEQYF.

This chain uses TRBV12-3 or TRBV12-4 with TRBJ1-2; 7 nucleotides match TRBD1. The V gene end was trimmed by 6 bases and the J gene end by 4 bases; junction bases not matched to a gene: 14. The CDR3 runs to 16 residues. Written as DNA, the CDR3 is TGTGCCAGCAGCAGGGGGGCGGAGCGATTCGGCTATGGCTACACCTTC. It yields the protein CASSRGAERFGYGYTF.

V gene TRBV15 combines with J gene TRBJ2-7; unclear D gene. The CDR3 loop spans 13 amino acids. CDR1 is LNHNV, CDR2 YYDKDF, per germline (reference sequence). V lost 0 bases and J lost 5, with 8 bases in between. Here the CDR3 reads CATSRDKSDEQYF. The CDR3 region has the DNA TGTGCCACCAGCAGAGATAAATCCGACGAGCAGTACTTC.

The V and J genes are TRBV20-1 and TRBJ2-1; 7 positions match TRBD1. This CDR3 contains 15 residues. V trimming: 5 bases; J trimming: 6 bases; junction bases outside the gene matches: 13. Per germline, CDR1 DFQATT and CDR2 SNEGSKA (reference sequence). The CDR3: CSAEGQGVGGNEQFF. The CDR3 DNA reads as TGCAGTGCTGAAGGCCAGGGGGTCGGTGGCAATGAGCAGTTCTTC.

Ten or more counts support this clonotype. The chain uses TRBV4-2 and TRBJ2-7; D possibly matches TRBD1 or TRBD2 (5 bases each). CDR1 and CDR2 from the germline V gene are LGHNA and YNFKEQ. CDR3 size: 12 residues. V lost 0 bases and J lost 5, with 5 bases in between. CDR3 bases: TGTGCCAGCAGCCAAGAGGGGGACGAGCAGTACTTC. This gives the protein CASSQEGDEQYF.

For the CDR3, the DNA is TGTGCCAGCAGCTTAGCCGCAGGGGCGACTGGGAAACTGTTTTTT. Protein sequence: CASSLAAGATGKLFF. V is TRBV7-9 and J is TRBJ1-4, with D perhaps matching TRBD1 (6 bases). Germline CDR1 SEHNR, CDR2 FQNEAQ (reference sequence). The ends were cut back, 0 bases at V and 11 bases at J, with 16 bases in the middle. The CDR3 runs 15 residues.

V gene TRBV12-3 or TRBV12-4 combines with J gene TRBJ1-1; D remains unclear. The CDR3 runs 14 residues. V lost 10 bases and J lost 2, with 17 bases in between. CDR3 region: CAISLGPQNTEAFF. The CDR3 DNA follows: TGTGCCATCAGCCTAGGTCCCCAAAACACTGAAGCTTTCTTT.

This clonotype has ten or more counts. The chain carries TRBV15 and TRBJ2-7; 8 bases agree with TRBD1. The V gene's germline CDR1 is LNHNV and CDR2 YYDKDF (reference sequence). The ends lost 9 bases at V and 0 bases at J; junction bases unmatched: 7. This CDR3 comprises 14 residues. CDR3 residues: CATMSGTGSYEQYF. The CDR3 DNA follows: TGTGCCACTATGTCCGGGACAGGCTCCTACGAGCAGTACTTC.

The chain recombines TRBV5-1 with TRBJ2-1; 13 nucleotides agree with TRBD2. The junction had 18 bases not matched to a gene; V was cut back by 4 bases and J by 8 bases. Germline assignment: CDR1 SGHRS and CDR2 YFSETQ. The CDR3 is 19 amino acids. The CDR3 reads CASSPGLGGGTSGIDEQFF. In DNA form, the CDR3 reads TGCGCCAGCAGCCCGGGGCTCGGTGGAGGGACTAGCGGGATAGATGAGCAGTTCTTC. Complete variable domain (other parts from reference TRBV5-1 and TRBJ2-1): KAGVTQTPRYLIKTRGQQVTLSCSPISGHRSVSWYQQTPGQGLQFLFEYFSETQRNKGNFPGRFSGRQFSNSRSEMNVSTLELGDSALYLCASSPGLGGGTSGIDEQFFGPGTRLTVL.

The chain links TRBV25-1 to TRBJ1-4; D uncertain. CDR3 length: 11 amino acids. The germline CDR1 and CDR2 sequences are MGHDK and SYGVNS. V gave up 4 bases and J gave up 4 bases, with 1 base separating them. CDR3 nucleotides: TGTGCCAGCAGTGTTAATGAAAAACTGTTTTTT. Its translation: CASSVNEKLFF. Full variable domain (rest looked up from reference TRBV25-1 and TRBJ1-4): EADIYQTPRYLVIGTGKKITLECSQTMGHDKMYWYQQDPGMELHLIHYSYGVNSTEKGDLSSESTVSRIRTEHFPLTLESARPSHTSQYLCASSVNEKLFFGSGTQLSVL.

The rearrangement uses TRBV7-7 and TRBJ2-7; TRBD2 might be the D (5 bases). The germline V gene has CDR1 SSHAT and CDR2 FNYEAQ (reference sequence). The CDR3 has 13 amino acids. CDR3 in DNA: TGTGCTTACAGCTTAGACCTAGCTGACGAGCAGTACTTC. Translating gives CAYSLDLADEQYF.

This clonotype has a count of ten or more. The CDR3: CASSPQGAEQPQHF. Here the CDR3 DNA reads TGTGCCAGCTCACCTCAGGGGGCAGAACAGCCCCAGCATTTT. The chain combines TRBV18 with TRBJ1-5; 8 bases are shared with TRBD1. The germline V gene encodes CDR1 KGHSH and CDR2 LQKENI. The CDR3 length is 14 residues. The V gene end was trimmed by 3 bases and the J gene end by 7 bases; junction bases not matched to a gene: 5.

This clonotype was counted many times. V gene TRBV5-1 combines with J gene TRBJ2-7; 9 bases are a match to TRBD1. Germline loops: CDR1 SGHRS, CDR2 YFSETQ. The CDR3 runs to 15 residues. The V and J ends lost 0 bases and 7 bases, in that order; junction bases with no gene match: 8. CDR3 in amino acids: CASSLDGQGTREQYF. Here the CDR3 DNA reads TGCGCCAGCAGCTTGGACGGACAGGGGACGAGGGAGCAGTACTTC.

The table lists this clonotype with many counts. The J gene is TRBJ2-5, the V gene TRBV28; 8 bases are shared with TRBD1. The CDR3 length is 15 residues. V lost 3 bases and J lost 4; bases outside the gene matches: 7. Looked up from germline, CDR1 is MDHEN and CDR2 is SYDVKM. The CDR3 DNA sequence: TGTGCCAGCAGTTTCGGGCAGGGGGCAGGAGAGACCCAGTACTTC. Its translation is CASSFGQGAGETQYF.

The sample holds many counts of this clonotype. The chain employs TRBV29-1 and TRBJ2-1; TRBD2 agrees at 14 bases. Germline lookup yields CDR1 SQVTM and CDR2 ANQGSEA. Trimming removed 4 bases from V and 3 bases from J; junction bases left unmatched: 2. The CDR3 is made up of 15 amino acids. CDR3 amino acids: CSVGGLAGVYNEQFF. CDR3 nucleotides: TGCAGCGTTGGGGGACTAGCGGGAGTCTACAATGAGCAGTTCTTC.

This rearrangement joins TRBV29-1 to TRBJ2-1; D is unclear. Trimming removed 7 bases at V and 9 bases at J, with 13 bases between. The CDR3 is 11 amino acids. Per the germline V gene, CDR1 is SQVTM and CDR2 is ANQGSEA. DNA for the CDR3: TGCAGCGCGACCCAAGGTGGTGAGCAGTTCTTC. Translation: CSATQGGEQFF.

This clonotype showed up many times. The chain carries TRBV4-1 and TRBJ2-7, with TRBD1 matching 9 bases. CDR1 is MGHRA and CDR2 is YSYEKL in the germline V gene. Germline trimming cut 4 bases from V and 3 bases from J; bases unmatched to any gene: 7. CDR3 length: 15 residues. This chain's CDR3 is CASSRQRDRDYEQYF. DNA for the CDR3: TGCGCCAGCAGCCGCCAGCGGGACAGGGACTACGAGCAGTACTTC.

This clonotype was seen at least ten times. This chain connects TRBV6-6 to TRBJ2-1, with 12 nucleotides matching TRBD2. CDR3 size: 17 residues. With 2 bases clipped from V and 9 bases from J, the junction kept 11 bases outside the gene matches. CDR1 is MNHNY and CDR2 is SVGAGI in the germline V gene (reference sequence). The CDR3 DNA follows: TGTGCCAGCAGTTACCCAATGACTAGCGGGAGTCGCGTTGAGCAGTTCTTC. Translated, it gives CASSYPMTSGSRVEQFF.

This clonotype was observed at least ten times. The chain links TRBV7-9 to TRBJ1-1; the D is unclear. The CDR3 is 14 amino acids. Trimming took off 5 bases at V and 1 base at J, with 11 bases between the two ends. CDR1 and CDR2 (germline): SEHNR, FQNEAQ (reference sequence). The CDR3 here is CASSKGRTNTEAFF. Here the CDR3 DNA reads TGTGCCAGCAGCAAAGGACGTACGAACACTGAAGCTTTCTTT.

V gene TRBV20-1 combines with J gene TRBJ2-2, with TRBD2 matching 13 bases. V shed 5 bases, J shed 5 bases, and the junction held 5 bases outside the gene matches. CDR3 length equals 15 residues. Germline CDR1 DFQATT, CDR2 SNEGSKA (reference sequence). CDR3 nucleotides: TGCAGTGCTTTTACTAGCGGGAGGGTTACCGGGGAGCTGTTTTTT. Its translation: CSAFTSGRVTGELFF.

This clonotype was recorded at least ten times. The rearrangement uses TRBV5-1 and TRBJ1-1; D is ambiguous. Trimming left V 0 bases short and J 3 bases short, with 6 bases between. The CDR3 has 13 amino acids. Germline-derived CDR1 and CDR2 are SGHRS and YFSETQ. In DNA, the CDR3 is TGCGCCAGCAGCTTGGTCGGGGACACTGAAGCTTTCTTT. It encodes CASSLVGDTEAFF.

Ten or more counts support this clonotype. The chain links TRBV20-1 to TRBJ2-3; D is unresolved. Trimming pared 5 bases from V and 6 bases from J, leaving 9 bases between. CDR1 and CDR2 (germline): DFQATT, SNEGSKA (reference sequence). This CDR3 has 11 residues. The CDR3 sequence: CSADVKDTQYF. The CDR3 region has the DNA TGCAGTGCTGATGTTAAGGATACGCAGTATTTT.

This clonotype has ten or more counts. This chain links TRBV20-1 with TRBJ1-5; D is ambiguous. CDR3 length equals 13 residues. Deletions cut 1 base from V and 2 bases from J, with 6 bases between. From germline, CDR1 is DFQATT and CDR2 SNEGSKA (reference sequence). The CDR3 region has the DNA TGCAGTGCTAGAGTTGGAGGCAATCAGCCCCAGCATTTT. Translated, it gives CSARVGGNQPQHF.

At least ten counts were recorded for this clonotype. The chain joins TRBV20-1 to TRBJ1-1; D is unclear. The V gene's germline CDR1 is DFQATT and CDR2 SNEGSKA (reference sequence). The CDR3 spans 15 residues. The ends were cut back, 3 bases at V and 2 bases at J, with 16 bases in the middle. DNA of the CDR3: TGCAGTGCTAGGCCCCCTCGAGGGCAAAACACTGAAGCTTTCTTT. Its translation is CSARPPRGQNTEAFF.

The J gene is TRBJ2-1, the V gene TRBV12-3 or TRBV12-4, with 8 bases fitting TRBD2. V shed 11 bases, J shed 0 bases, and the junction held 6 bases outside the gene matches. The CDR3 runs to 14 residues. CDR3: CASRGGLSYNEQFF. CDR3 sequence (DNA): TGTGCCTCCCGCGGGGGGCTCTCCTACAATGAGCAGTTCTTC.

This clonotype was observed many times. The chain employs TRBV4-1 and TRBJ1-4; D perhaps matches TRBD1 (6 bases). V gave up 3 bases and J gave up 2 bases, with 13 bases separating them. This CDR3 is 16 amino acids long. CDR1 and CDR2 from the germline V gene are MGHRA and YSYEKL. This chain's CDR3 is CASSQLHQGTNEKLFF. The CDR3 nucleotides read TGCGCCAGCAGCCAGTTACATCAGGGGACTAATGAAAAACTGTTTTTT.

This clonotype was picked up many times. V gene TRBV6-5 combines with J gene TRBJ2-7, with TRBD1 identical over 9 bases. CDR3 length: 14 amino acids. The germline CDR1 and CDR2 sequences are MNHEY and SVGAGI. Trimming removed 5 bases from V and 6 bases from J; junction bases left unmatched: 8. CDR3 residues: CASSNRDRVGEQYF. The CDR3, as DNA: TGTGCCAGCAGTAACCGGGACAGGGTTGGCGAGCAGTACTTC.

This clonotype was picked up many times. The V and J genes are TRBV29-1 and TRBJ2-7; 11 nucleotides align to TRBD1. Germline CDR1 is SQVTM and CDR2 is ANQGSEA. The CDR3 is 14 amino acids. The V gene end was trimmed by 6 bases and the J gene end by 5 bases; junction bases not matched to a gene: 9. The CDR3 sequence: CSVETGTGGDEQYF. Written as DNA, the CDR3 is TGCAGCGTGGAGACCGGGACAGGGGGAGACGAGCAGTACTTC.

The table lists this clonotype with many counts. The genes are TRBV10-3 and TRBJ2-2; D is unresolved. The germline V and J ends were trimmed by 0 bases and 5 bases, with 4 bases remaining between them. This CDR3 contains 13 residues. Germline CDR1 ENHRY, CDR2 SYGVKD. The chain's CDR3 is CAISESGTGELFF. The CDR3 nucleotides are TGTGCCATCAGTGAGTCTGGGACCGGGGAGCTGTTTTTT.

This clonotype showed up many times. V is TRBV2 and J is TRBJ2-1, with 8 bases aligning to TRBD2. This CDR3 contains 15 residues. Germline CDR1 reads SNHLY; CDR2 reads FYNNEI. The trim removed 2 bases at V and 3 bases at J, leaving 3 bases unmatched. The CDR3 DNA sequence: TGTGCCAGCAGTGAACTGGCGGGGGGCTACAATGAGCAGTTCTTC. Translating it yields CASSELAGGYNEQFF.